The rows below give T cell receptor beta chains drawn from one sample of a study of cytomegalovirus exposure and HLA in healthy donors. Produced via immunoSEQ multiplex PCR; TCRdb's table is partial and in-frame only. The table gives 70,000 or so clones; the top ten clones make up roughly 0.8% of it. Sequencing was performed on PBMCs. Source of these receptors: a boy aged 10-17 years in good health and CMV-seronegative. The CDR3 runs from the conserved cysteine through the conserved F or W. Each record gives: D gene, J gene, V gene, CDR3 protein, CDR3 DNA. A D gene is named only where the DNA matches it firmly.

-,TRBJ2-3,TRBV6-1,CASRRGPPDTQYF,TGTGCCAGCCGCCGGGGTCCCCCAGATACGCAGTATTTT
-,TRBJ1-1,TRBV30,CAWSVDGQMNTEAFF,TGTGCCTGGAGTGTCGACGGACAAATGAACACTGAAGCTTTCTTT
-,TRBJ2-3,TRBV4-2,CASSQEDLDTDTQYF,TGTGCCAGCAGCCAAGAGGATCTAGATACAGATACGCAGTATTTT
TRBD1,TRBJ2-4,TRBV18,CASSPEFRGLMVQYF,TGTGCCAGCTCACCAGAGTTTAGGGGGCTTATGGTTCAGTACTTC
-,TRBJ1-1,TRBV6-1,CASSTGTRLPAFF,TGTGCCAGCAGTACCGGGACACGCCTCCCAGCTTTCTTT
-,TRBJ1-1,TRBV9,CASAELDINTEAFF,TGTGCCAGCGCCGAACTTGATATCAACACTGAAGCTTTCTTT
TRBD1,TRBJ1-4,TRBV29-1,CSVAPLWDRYTRGEKLFF,TGCAGCGTTGCCCCGCTTTGGGACAGATACACTCGGGGTGAAAAACTGTTTTTT
TRBD1,TRBJ1-2,TRBV7-2,CASSPGQEYGYTF,TGTGCCAGCAGCCCGGGACAGGAGTATGGCTACACCTTC
-,TRBJ2-7,TRBV9,CASSVHPSFYEQYF,TGTGCCAGCAGCGTTCACCCGAGTTTCTACGAGCAGTACTTC
-,TRBJ2-3,TRBV9,CASSVGVSGSTDTQYF,TGTGCCAGCAGCGTAGGAGTTAGCGGAAGCACAGATACGCAGTATTTT
-,TRBJ1-1,TRBV4-2,CASSQDRQAPMNTEAFF,TGTGCCAGCAGCCAAGATCGACAGGCCCCCATGAACACTGAAGCTTTCTTT
-,TRBJ1-5,TRBV6-4,CASSDPGGRSQPQHF,TGTGCCAGCAGTGACCCGGGAGGACGGAGTCAGCCCCAGCATTTT
-,TRBJ1-2,TRBV28,CASSFSGRVGYGYTF,TGTGCCAGCAGTTTTTCTGGCAGGGTTGGCTATGGCTACACCTTC
TRBD1,TRBJ1-4,TRBV19,CASRDTGAGIEKLFF,TGTGCCAGTAGAGATACAGGGGCCGGAATTGAAAAACTGTTTTTT
-,TRBJ2-1,TRBV5-8,CASSGGASRYNEQFF,TGTGCCAGCAGCGGGGGGGCCTCCCGGTACAATGAGCAGTTCTTC
TRBD1,TRBJ2-1,TRBV4-3,CASSRSTGGAYNEQFF,TGCGCCAGCAGCCGATCGACAGGGGGCGCCTACAATGAGCAGTTCTTC
-,TRBJ1-1,TRBV29-1,CSVRDRGASSEAFF,TGCAGCGTGCGGGATCGGGGGGCGAGCTCTGAAGCTTTCTTT
-,TRBJ1-1,TRBV9,CASSTTGAEAFF,TGTGCCAGCAGCACGACAGGCGCTGAAGCTTTCTTT
-,TRBJ2-2,TRBV7-9,CASSLDSRITGELFF,TGTGCCAGCAGCTTAGATAGCAGAATCACCGGGGAGCTGTTTTTT
-,TRBJ2-1,TRBV7-3,CASSLTLGGGDNEQFF,TGTGCCAGCAGCTTAACCTTAGGGGGGGGAGACAATGAGCAGTTCTTC
-,TRBJ1-1,TRBV15,CATSRGGVGGERSTEAFF,TGTGCCACCAGCAGAGGGGGCGTCGGGGGTGAAAGATCCACTGAAGCTTTCTTT
-,TRBJ2-6,TRBV7-8,CASNRISGANVLTF,TGTGCCAGCAACAGAATTTCTGGGGCCAACGTCCTGACTTTC
-,TRBJ2-7,TRBV7-9,CASSLSLAVNYEQYF,TGTGCCAGCAGCTTATCTTTAGCGGTGAACTACGAGCAGTACTTC
-,TRBJ1-2,TRBV7-2,CASSLEEGPYGYTF,TGTGCCAGCAGCTTAGAGGAGGGTCCCTATGGCTACACCTTC
-,TRBJ1-5,TRBV7-8,CASSPTAGQGNQPQHF,TGTGCCAGCAGCCCCACCGCAGGGCAGGGCAATCAGCCCCAGCATTTT
TRBD1,TRBJ1-5,TRBV7-8,CASSPGQGFQPQHF,TGTGCCAGCAGCCCCGGACAGGGGTTTCAGCCCCAGCATTTT
-,TRBJ1-2,TRBV30,CASDPFYYGYTF,TGTGCCAGCGACCCGTTTTATTATGGCTACACCTTC
TRBD1,TRBJ2-1,TRBV11-3,CASSVLQGAGNEQFF,TGTGCCAGCAGCGTTCTACAGGGGGCAGGGAATGAGCAGTTCTTC
TRBD1,TRBJ1-2,TRBV4-1,CASSQPTTGPGYTF,TGCGCCAGCAGCCAACCTACGACAGGGCCGGGCTACACCTTC
-,TRBJ1-1,TRBV19,CASSATVNTEAFF,TGTGCCAGTAGTGCTACAGTGAACACTGAAGCTTTCTTT
-,TRBJ1-2,TRBV18,CASSPNSQGTTSYGYTF,TGTGCCAGCTCACCTAACTCACAGGGAACCACTAGCTATGGCTACACCTTC
TRBD1,TRBJ2-7,TRBV14,CASSQHRGNEQYF,TGTGCCAGCAGCCAACACAGGGGGAACGAGCAGTACTTC
TRBD2,TRBJ2-5,TRBV28,CASSQIGLAGGVETQYF,TGTGCCAGCAGTCAGATTGGACTAGCGGGAGGGGTAGAGACCCAGTACTTC
-,TRBJ1-5,TRBV19,CASSIGPGYNQPQHF,TGTGCCAGTAGTATAGGGCCAGGGTACAATCAGCCCCAGCATTTT
-,TRBJ2-3,TRBV5-1,CASSGGDTDTQYF,TGCGCCAGTAGTGGCGGGGACACAGATACGCAGTATTTT
TRBD1,TRBJ1-5,TRBV29-1,CSALTGGGNQPQHF,TGCAGCGCCCTGACAGGGGGTGGCAATCAGCCCCAGCATTTT
-,TRBJ2-3,TRBV19,CASKAADQDTQYF,TGTGCCAGTAAGGCGGCCGACCAAGATACGCAGTATTTT
TRBD1,TRBJ2-7,TRBV4-3,CASSQGTGSSYEQYF,TGCGCCAGCAGCCAGGGGACAGGCTCCTCCTACGAGCAGTACTTC
-,TRBJ2-7,TRBV6-6,CASSYGLREVYEQYF,TGTGCCAGCAGTTACGGGCTGAGGGAGGTCTACGAGCAGTACTTC
TRBD2,TRBJ2-1,TRBV4-1,CASSQLWGRVYNEQFF,TGCGCCAGCAGCCAACTATGGGGGAGGGTTTACAATGAGCAGTTCTTC
TRBD2,TRBJ2-3,TRBV30,CAGSTLAGGPGDTQYF,TGTGCCGGATCGACGTTAGCGGGAGGGCCGGGAGATACGCAGTATTTT